These 5 T cell receptor beta chains were sequenced from one sample in a study of identifying expanded T cells in peripheral blood. Produced via immunoSEQ multiplex PCR; TCRdb's table is partial and in-frame only. In the table there are roughly 96,000 clones, approximately 85% of which are singletons. The sample consisted of blood. These receptors were taken from a person aged 18 to 70 in good health.

The chain uses TRBV30 and TRBJ1-1; D remains ambiguous. The CDR3 spans 15 residues. CDR1 and CDR2 (germline): GTSNPN, SVGIG (reference sequence). V lost 2 bases, J lost 1 base, and 14 bases lay in between. The CDR3 is CAWSSVSASNTEAFF. CDR3 coding DNA: TGTGCCTGGAGTTCAGTAAGCGCCTCGAACACTGAAGCTTTCTTT.

The chain links TRBV27 to TRBJ2-2; 9 bases match TRBD1. The CDR3 runs to 17 residues. Trimming took 1 base from V and 5 from J; bases not matched to a gene: 8. CDR1 is MNHEY, CDR2 SMNVEV, per germline (reference sequence). In DNA, the CDR3 is TGTGCCAGCAGTTTATTGAACAGGGGGCGAGGTACCGGGGAGCTGTTTTTT. Encoded protein: CASSLLNRGRGTGELFF.

The chain employs TRBV19 and TRBJ1-4; weak D call: TRBD1 (6 bases). With 8 bases removed from V and 7 bases from J, the gap between germline ends came to 17 bases. The CDR3 is 14 residues long. The V gene's germline CDR1 is LNHDA and CDR2 SQIVND (reference sequence). CDR3 protein: CASWGGAGGEKLFF. The CDR3 coding sequence is TGTGCCAGTTGGGGGGGGGCCGGAGGTGAAAAACTGTTTTTT.

V is TRBV6-1 and J is TRBJ1-4; 8 bases fit TRBD1. The CDR3 extends over 12 amino acids. Germline V lookup: CDR1 MNHNS, CDR2 SASEGT. Trimming removed 7 bases from V and 14 bases from J; junction bases left unmatched: 9. The CDR3 region is CASNGQGLGLFF. Here the CDR3 DNA reads TGTGCCAGCAACGGACAGGGCTTAGGGCTGTTTTTT.

The chain combines TRBV10-3 with TRBJ2-2; 11 bases map to TRBD1. The CDR3 totals 17 residues. CDR1 and CDR2 from the germline V gene are ENHRY and SYGVKD. V gave up 5 bases and J gave up 7 bases; unmatched junction bases: 12. CDR3 coding DNA: TGTGCCATCAGTTCCCAAAGGGACAGGGGGAGGGACGGGGAGCTGTTTTTT. Translating it yields CAISSQRDRGRDGELFF.